The next 15 T cell receptor beta chains were all read from a single sample in a study of blood T cell repertoires in COVID-19. Here immunoSEQ multiplex PCR was the method, and the copy in TCRdb shows in-frame clones only, minus some. Found here are about 400,000 clones, about 89% of them singletons; the top ten hold around 4.4%. The sequenced material came from peripheral blood. The origin of the receptors is a woman in her thirties with acute or convalescent COVID-19.

As regards this clone: The sample contains more than one DNA sequence encoding this CDR3. V and J are TRBV7-9 and TRBJ2-5; no definite D call. The CDR3 consists of 13 residues. The ends were cut back, 3 bases at V and 1 base at J, with 6 bases in the middle. CDR1 is SEHNR, CDR2 FQNEAQ, per germline (reference sequence). CDR3 protein: CASSFLGQETQYF. In nucleotides, the CDR3 is TGTGCCAGCAGCTTTCTCGGCCAAGAGACCCAGTACTTC.

CDR3 sequence (DNA): TGTGCCAGCAGCTTAACCGCTGCTAGCGGGGGAGGCACAGATACGCAGTATTTT. This sequence encodes CASSLTAASGGGTDTQYF. The gene calls are TRBV7-3 and TRBJ2-3, with 10 bases matching TRBD2. The germline V gene has CDR1 SGHTA and CDR2 FQGTGA. The length of the CDR3 is 18 residues. V lost 0 bases to trimming and J lost 1 base; unmatched junction nucleotides: 7.

The rearrangement joins TRBV4-1 to TRBJ2-2; 9 bases align to TRBD2. The CDR3 loop spans 15 amino acids. V trimming: 2 bases; J trimming: 6 bases; junction bases outside the gene matches: 4. Germline V gene lookup returns CDR1 MGHRA and CDR2 YSYEKL. Written as DNA, the CDR3 is TGCGCCAGCAGCCAACCCGGGACTAGCTCCGGGGAGCTGTTTTTT. Its translation is CASSQPGTSSGELFF.

This chain connects TRBV6-5 to TRBJ2-1, with 8 nucleotides matching TRBD1. The V gene's germline CDR1 is MNHEY and CDR2 SVGAGI. V shed 10 bases and J 4 bases; nucleotides not matched to a gene: 12. The length of the CDR3 is 15 residues. The CDR3: CATVSGGTGYNEQFF. The CDR3 coding sequence is TGTGCCACCGTCAGTGGAGGGACAGGATACAATGAGCAGTTCTTC.

The CDR3 region has the DNA TGTGCCAGCAGCTCTTACACCGGGGAGCTGTTTTTT. Translating gives CASSSYTGELFF. This chain joins TRBV7-9 and TRBJ2-2; D gene ambiguous. Germline assignment: CDR1 SEHNR and CDR2 FQNEAQ (reference sequence). The CDR3 spans 12 residues. The V end was cut by 4 bases, the J end by 3 bases, with 3 bases between.

This chain connects TRBV4-1 to TRBJ2-7; 7 bases match TRBD1. Germline V CDR1 and CDR2: MGHRA, YSYEKL. The CDR3 runs to 14 residues. V shed 1 base and J 1 base; nucleotides not matched to a gene: 1. CDR3 nucleotide sequence: TGCGCCAGCAGCCAAGGGGACAGATCCTACGAGCAGTACTTC. Translated, it gives CASSQGDRSYEQYF.

Worth noting for this clone: The same CDR3 also results from other DNA sequences found in this sample. V usage is TRBV12-3 or TRBV12-4 and J usage is TRBJ1-1; D uncertain. This CDR3 has 13 residues. V was trimmed by 1 base and J by 2 bases, leaving 5 bases between them. CDR3 loop: CASSLGGNTEAFF. The CDR3 DNA reads as TGTGCCAGCAGTTTAGGAGGAAACACTGAAGCTTTCTTT.

V and J are TRBV14 and TRBJ2-7; TRBD2 might be the D (6 bases). Deletions cut 3 bases from V and 3 bases from J, with 6 bases between. The CDR3 spans 12 residues. CDR1 is SGHDN and CDR2 is FVKESK in the germline V gene. The CDR3 loop reads CASSQGGYEQYF. The CDR3 coding sequence is TGTGCCAGCAGCCAGGGGGGCTACGAGCAGTACTTC.

This clone was recorded once. V usage is TRBV13 and J usage is TRBJ1-6; tentative D call: TRBD1 (6 bases). V dropped 0 bases and J dropped 8 bases, with 14 bases sitting between them. The germline V gene has CDR1 PRHDT and CDR2 FYEKMQ (reference sequence). There are 16 residues in the CDR3. The CDR3 DNA reads TGTGCCAGCAGCTTAGGCCAGGGGACCTCGGATTCACCCCTCCACTTT. Translating gives CASSLGQGTSDSPLHF.

The chain is built from TRBV13 and TRBJ1-1, with a possible D match to TRBD1 (6 bases). This CDR3 has 13 amino acids. CDR1 is PRHDT, CDR2 FYEKMQ, per germline (reference sequence). Between the trimmed V and J ends, which lost 3 bases and 1 base, there was a span of 6 bases. As DNA, the CDR3 is TGTGCCAGCAGCTTCAGGGGGAACACTGAAGCTTTCTTT. Protein product: CASSFRGNTEAFF. Based on the CDR3 plus reference TRBV13 and TRBJ1-1, the full variable domain is AAGVIQSPRHLIKEKRETATLKCYPIPRHDTVYWYQQGPGQDPQFLISFYEKMQSDKGSIPDRFSAQQFSDYHSELNMSSLELGDSALYFCASSFRGNTEAFFGQGTRLTVV.

A few counts support this clone. The J gene is TRBJ2-3, the V gene TRBV27; 7 nucleotides match TRBD1. The germline gives CDR1 MNHEY, CDR2 SMNVEV (reference sequence). V lost 6 bases and J lost 6; bases outside the gene matches: 15. The CDR3 covers 16 residues. The CDR3 loop reads CASRKTGSFSRDTQYF. The CDR3, as DNA: TGTGCCAGCAGGAAGACAGGGAGTTTTTCAAGGGATACGCAGTATTTT.

The gene calls are TRBV3-1 (or the pseudogene TRBV3-2) and TRBJ1-2, with D possibly matching TRBD1 (5 bases). Per the germline V gene, CDR1 is LGHDT and CDR2 is YNNKEL (reference sequence). Trimming removed 3 bases at V and 4 bases at J, with 18 bases between. This CDR3 is 16 amino acids long. The CDR3: CASSQGRGMGIYGYTF. CDR3 in DNA: TGTGCCAGCAGCCAGGGGCGGGGTATGGGCATCTATGGCTACACCTTC.

J is TRBJ1-2 and V is TRBV6-5; D unclear. This CDR3 is built from 12 residues. Germline CDR1 reads MNHEY; CDR2 reads SVGAGI. The V gene lost 6 bases and the J gene lost 13 bases, with 18 bases spanning the gap. CDR3: CASSQRGGSFTF. In nucleotides, the CDR3 is TGTGCCAGCAGCCAGAGAGGCGGTTCATTCACCTTC.

This clone was detected only once. The chain carries TRBV5-6 and TRBJ2-1; D possibly corresponds to TRBD2 (6 bases). Germline-derived CDR1 and CDR2 are SGHDT and YYEEEE. This CDR3 is 14 amino acids long. V shed 2 bases and J shed 1 base, with 7 bases lying between them. Here the CDR3 DNA reads TGTGCCAGCAGCTTTAGCGGATCCTACAATGAGCAGTTCTTC. Amino acids: CASSFSGSYNEQFF.

CDR3 DNA sequence: TGTGCCAGCAGCTTATCCTTCTACAATGAGCAGTTCTTC. As protein: CASSLSFYNEQFF. The chain couples TRBV7-8 to TRBJ2-1; D gene unclear. This CDR3 has 13 amino acids. Germline V gene data show CDR1 as SGHVS and CDR2 as FQNEAQ. V lost 2 bases and J 3 bases, leaving 5 bases between the germline ends.